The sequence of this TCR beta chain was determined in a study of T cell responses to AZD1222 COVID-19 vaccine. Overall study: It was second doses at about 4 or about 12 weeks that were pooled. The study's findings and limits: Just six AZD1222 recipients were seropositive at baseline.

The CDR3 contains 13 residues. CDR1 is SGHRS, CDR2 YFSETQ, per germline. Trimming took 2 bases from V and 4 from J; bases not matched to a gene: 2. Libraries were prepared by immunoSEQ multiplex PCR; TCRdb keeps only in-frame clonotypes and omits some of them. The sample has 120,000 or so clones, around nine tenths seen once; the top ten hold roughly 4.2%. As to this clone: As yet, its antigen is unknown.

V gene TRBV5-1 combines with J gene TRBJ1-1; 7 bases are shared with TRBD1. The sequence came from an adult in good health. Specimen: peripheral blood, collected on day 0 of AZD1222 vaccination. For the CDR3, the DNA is TGCGCCAGCAGCTTCTCAGGGGGCACTGAAGCTTTCTTT. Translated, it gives CASSFSGGTEAFF. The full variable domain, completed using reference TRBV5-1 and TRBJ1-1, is KAGVTQTPRYLIKTRGQQVTLSCSPISGHRSVSWYQQTPGQGLQFLFEYFSETQRNKGNFPGRFSGRQFSNSRSEMNVSTLELGDSALYLCASSFSGGTEAFFGQGTRLTVV.